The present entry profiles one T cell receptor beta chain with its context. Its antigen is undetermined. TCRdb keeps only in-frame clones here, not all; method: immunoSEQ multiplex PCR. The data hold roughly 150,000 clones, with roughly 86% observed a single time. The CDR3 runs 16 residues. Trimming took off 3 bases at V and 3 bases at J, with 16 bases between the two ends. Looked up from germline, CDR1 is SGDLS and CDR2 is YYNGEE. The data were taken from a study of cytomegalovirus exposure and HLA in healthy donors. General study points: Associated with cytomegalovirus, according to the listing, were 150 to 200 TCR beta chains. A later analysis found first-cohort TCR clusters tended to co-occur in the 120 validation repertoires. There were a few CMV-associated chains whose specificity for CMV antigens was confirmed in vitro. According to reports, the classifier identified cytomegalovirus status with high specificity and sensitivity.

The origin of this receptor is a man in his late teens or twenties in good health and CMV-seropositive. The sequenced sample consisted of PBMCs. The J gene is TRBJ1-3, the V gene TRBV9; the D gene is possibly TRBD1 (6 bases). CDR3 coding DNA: TGTGCCAGCAGCGAGGGATTCCAGGGGTATGGAAACACCATATATTTT. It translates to CASSEGFQGYGNTIYF.